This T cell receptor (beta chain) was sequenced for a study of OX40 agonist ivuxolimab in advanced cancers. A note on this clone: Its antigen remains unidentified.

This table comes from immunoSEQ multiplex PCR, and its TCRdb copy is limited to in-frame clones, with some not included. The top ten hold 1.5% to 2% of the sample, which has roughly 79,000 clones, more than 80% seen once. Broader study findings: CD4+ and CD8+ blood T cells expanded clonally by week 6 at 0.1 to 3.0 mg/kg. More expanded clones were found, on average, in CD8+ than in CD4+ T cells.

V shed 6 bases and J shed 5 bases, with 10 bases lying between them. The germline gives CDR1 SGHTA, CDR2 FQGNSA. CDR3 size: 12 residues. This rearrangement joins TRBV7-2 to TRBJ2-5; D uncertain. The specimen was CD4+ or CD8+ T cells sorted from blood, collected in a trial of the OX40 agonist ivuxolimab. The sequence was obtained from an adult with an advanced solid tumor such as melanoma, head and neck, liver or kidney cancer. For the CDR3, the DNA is TGTGCCAGCAGGGGTGGTCGGGAGACCCAGTACTTC. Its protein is CASRGGRETQYF.